The present T cell receptor (beta chain) was sequenced within a study of cytomegalovirus exposure and HLA in healthy donors. The PCR made use of 60 Vbeta and 13 Jbeta primers. TCRdb's table, derived via immunoSEQ multiplex PCR, lists solely in-frame clones and lacks some. The table includes roughly 190,000 clones, 65% to 90% detected once. Study-level points and caveats: As confirmed in vitro, a few CMV-associated chains were specific for CMV antigens. In a later analysis, HLA-associated TCR beta chains were more clonally expanded than equally common others. In an earlier analysis, productive rearrangement rates for most beta V segments clustered near 87% or 30%.

These donors counted as nominally healthy when sampled, but unrecorded immune exposures were likely. V was clipped by 4 bases and J by 7 bases; unmatched bases: 4. The germline gives CDR1 SGHTA, CDR2 FQGTGA. The CDR3 sequence is 14 residues long. As regards this clone: Its antigen is not known.

The sequence came from a man aged 40-55 years in good health and CMV-seropositive. Sequencing was carried out using PBMCs. J is TRBJ1-6 and V is TRBV7-3; 7 nucleotides align to TRBD1. The CDR3 sequence: CASSSGTENSPLHF. In nucleotides, the CDR3 is TGTGCCAGCAGCTCCGGGACAGAGAATTCACCCCTCCACTTT. The full variable domain, rest sourced from reference TRBV7-3 and TRBJ1-6, is GAGVSQTPSNKVTEKGKYVELRCDPISGHTALYWYRQSLGQGPEFLIYFQGTGAADDSGLPNDRFFAVRPEGSVSTLKIQRTERGDSAVYLCASSSGTENSPLHFGNGTRLTVT.